This section outlines one TCR beta chain sequence together with its context. Antigen unknown. Healthy individuals who donated bone marrow served as the donors. These data come from a study of cytomegalovirus exposure and HLA in healthy donors. On the study more broadly: Out of about 170 million T cells, an earlier analysis found roughly 110 million unique TCR beta sequences in total. HLA-typed donors were the source of about 85 million unique TCRs, which an early data release held.

CDR3 length: 13 residues. V was pared by 8 bases and J by 8 bases, with 16 bases between. From germline, CDR1 is SNHLY and CDR2 FYNNEI. Broader study findings: Presence/absence analyses assumed roughly uniform sequencing depth across donors.

Primers for the PCR totalled 60 Vbeta and 13 Jbeta. Repertoires were generated with immunoSEQ multiplex PCR, while TCRdb's copy carries only in-frame clones and drops some. The sample includes roughly 170,000 clones, approximately 84% of them seen just once. J is TRBJ2-1 and V is TRBV2, with a tentative D call TRBD2 (6 bases). The receptor was derived from a woman between 50 and 59 years old in good health and CMV-seropositive. The sample consisted of PBMCs. CDR3 loop: CASRLTGTYEQFF. CDR3 sequence (DNA): TGTGCCAGCCGCCTTACCGGGACTTATGAGCAGTTCTTC.